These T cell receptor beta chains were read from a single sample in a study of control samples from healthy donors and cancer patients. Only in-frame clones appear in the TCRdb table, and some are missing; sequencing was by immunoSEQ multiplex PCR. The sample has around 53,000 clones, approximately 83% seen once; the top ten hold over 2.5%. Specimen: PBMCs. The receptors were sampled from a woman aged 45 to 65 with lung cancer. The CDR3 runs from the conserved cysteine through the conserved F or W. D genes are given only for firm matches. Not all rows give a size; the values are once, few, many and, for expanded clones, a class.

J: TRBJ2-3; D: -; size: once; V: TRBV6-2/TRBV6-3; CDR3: CASSYIGTDTQYF; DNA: TGTGCCAGCAGTTACATAGGCACAGATACGCAGTATTTT
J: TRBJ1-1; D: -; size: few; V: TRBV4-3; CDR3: CASSRNMNTEAFF; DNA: TGCGCCAGCAGCCGAAATATGAACACTGAAGCTTTCTTT
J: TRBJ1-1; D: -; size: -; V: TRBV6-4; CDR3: CTSSPEFAAANTEAFF; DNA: TGTACCAGCAGTCCAGAGTTCGCGGCAGCGAACACTGAAGCTTTCTTT
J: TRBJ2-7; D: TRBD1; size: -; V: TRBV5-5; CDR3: CASSLFGGQGVKEQYF; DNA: TGTGCCAGCAGCTTGTTTGGGGGACAGGGCGTAAAAGAGCAGTACTTC
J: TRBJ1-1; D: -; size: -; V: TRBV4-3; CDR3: CASSPQLGVSTEAFF; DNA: TGCGCCAGCAGCCCCCAGTTGGGGGTGAGCACTGAAGCTTTCTTT
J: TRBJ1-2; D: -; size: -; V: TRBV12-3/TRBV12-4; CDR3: CASSYRAGYTF; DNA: TGTGCCAGCAGTTACAGGGCTGGCTACACCTTC
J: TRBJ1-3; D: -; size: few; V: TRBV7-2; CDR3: CASSLALSSGNTIYF; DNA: TGTGCCAGCAGCTTAGCGCTCAGCTCTGGAAACACCATATATTTT
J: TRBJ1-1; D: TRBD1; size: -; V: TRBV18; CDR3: CASSPTGAMNTEAFF; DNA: TGTGCCAGCTCACCAACAGGGGCTATGAACACTGAAGCTTTCTTT
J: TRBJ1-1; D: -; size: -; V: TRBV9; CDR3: CASSVEYGSRTEAFF; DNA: TGTGCCAGCAGCGTAGAATATGGAAGCAGGACTGAAGCTTTCTTT
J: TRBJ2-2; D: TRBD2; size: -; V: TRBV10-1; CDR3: CASSESKAGVPGELFF; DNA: TGCGCCAGCAGTGAGTCGAAAGCGGGGGTACCCGGGGAGCTGTTTTTT
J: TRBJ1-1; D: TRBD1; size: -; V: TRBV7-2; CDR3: CASSLPGTGHEAFF; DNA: TGTGCCAGCAGCCTCCCCGGGACAGGGCATGAAGCTTTCTTT
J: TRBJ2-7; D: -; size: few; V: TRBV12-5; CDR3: CASGLEYEQYF; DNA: TGTGCTAGTGGTTTGGAATACGAGCAGTACTTC
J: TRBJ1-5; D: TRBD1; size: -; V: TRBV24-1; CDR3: CATSDAGQGAVQPQHF; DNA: TGTGCCACCAGTGATGCGGGACAGGGGGCTGTCCAGCCCCAGCATTTT
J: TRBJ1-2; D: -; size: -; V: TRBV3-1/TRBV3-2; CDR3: CASSQAGGYTF; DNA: TGTGCCAGCAGCCAAGCCGGTGGCTACACCTTC
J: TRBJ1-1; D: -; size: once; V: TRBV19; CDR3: CASSIDGEMNTEAFF; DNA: TGTGCCAGTAGTATAGATGGGGAAATGAACACTGAAGCTTTCTTT
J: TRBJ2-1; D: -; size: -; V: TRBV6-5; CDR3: CASNKEDKPYNEQFF; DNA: TGTGCCAGCAACAAGGAGGACAAGCCCTACAATGAGCAGTTCTTC
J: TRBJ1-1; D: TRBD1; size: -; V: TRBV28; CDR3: CASRVRGREAFF; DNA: TGTGCCAGCAGGGTCAGGGGGAGGGAAGCTTTCTTT
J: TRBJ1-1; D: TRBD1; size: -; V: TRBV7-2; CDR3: CASSPRGQENTEAFF; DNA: TGTGCCAGCAGCCCCAGGGGGCAAGAGAACACTGAAGCTTTCTTT
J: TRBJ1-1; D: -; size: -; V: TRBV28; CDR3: CASSFYLGQPNSAEAFF; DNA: TGTGCCAGCAGTTTTTATTTGGGTCAGCCCAACTCAGCTGAAGCTTTCTTT
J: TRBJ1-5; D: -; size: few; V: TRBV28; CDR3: CASSVTINQPQHF; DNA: TGTGCCAGCAGTGTAACAATTAATCAGCCCCAGCATTTT
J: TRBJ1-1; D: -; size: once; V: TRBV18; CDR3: CASSRTRGDGEAFF; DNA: TGTGCCAGCTCACGAACGAGAGGGGATGGTGAAGCTTTCTTT
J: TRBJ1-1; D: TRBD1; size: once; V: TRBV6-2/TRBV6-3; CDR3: CASSSLRQGMNTEAFF; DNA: TGTGCCAGCAGTTCCTTACGACAGGGCATGAACACTGAAGCTTTCTTT
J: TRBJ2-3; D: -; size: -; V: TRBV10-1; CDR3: CASSESPRGPTDTQYF; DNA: TGCGCCAGCAGTGAGTCCCCCAGGGGCCCCACAGATACGCAGTATTTT
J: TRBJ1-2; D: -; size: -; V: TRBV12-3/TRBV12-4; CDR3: CASSFPDGYGYTF; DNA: TGTGCCAGCAGTTTTCCGGACGGCTATGGCTACACCTTC
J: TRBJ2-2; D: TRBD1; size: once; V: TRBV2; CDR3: CASGTDTGELFF; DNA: TGTGCCAGCGGGACAGATACCGGGGAGCTGTTTTTT
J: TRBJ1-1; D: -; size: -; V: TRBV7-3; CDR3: CASSPHTNTEAFF; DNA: TGTGCCAGCAGCCCTCACACAAACACTGAAGCTTTCTTT
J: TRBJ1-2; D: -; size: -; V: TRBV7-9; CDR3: CASSLALRGYTF; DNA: TGTGCCAGCAGCTTAGCGCTAAGGGGCTACACCTTC
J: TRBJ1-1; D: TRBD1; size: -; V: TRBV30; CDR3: CAWRVTGSPAFF; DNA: TGTGCCTGGAGGGTGACAGGGTCCCCAGCTTTCTTT